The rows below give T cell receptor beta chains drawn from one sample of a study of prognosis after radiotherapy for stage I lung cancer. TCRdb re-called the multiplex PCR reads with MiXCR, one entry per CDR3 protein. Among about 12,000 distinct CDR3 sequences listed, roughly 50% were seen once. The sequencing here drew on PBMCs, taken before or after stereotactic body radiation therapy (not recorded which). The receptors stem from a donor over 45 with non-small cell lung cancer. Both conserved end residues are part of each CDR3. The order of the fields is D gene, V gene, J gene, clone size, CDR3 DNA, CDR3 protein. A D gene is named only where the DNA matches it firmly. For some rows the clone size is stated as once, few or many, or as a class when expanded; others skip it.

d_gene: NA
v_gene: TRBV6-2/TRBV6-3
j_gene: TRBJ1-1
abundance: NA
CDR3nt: TGTGCCAGCAGTGAGGGTTTAGGGACTGAAGCTTTCTTT
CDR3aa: CASSEGLGTEAFF

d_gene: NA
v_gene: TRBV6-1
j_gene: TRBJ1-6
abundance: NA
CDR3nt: TGTGCCAGCAGCGGACTGGGGGATTCACCCCCCCACTTT
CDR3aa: CASSGLGDSPPHF

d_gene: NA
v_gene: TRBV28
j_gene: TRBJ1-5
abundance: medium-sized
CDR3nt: TGTGCCAGCAGGGACGAAGGACAGCCCCAGCATTTT
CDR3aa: CASRDEGQPQHF

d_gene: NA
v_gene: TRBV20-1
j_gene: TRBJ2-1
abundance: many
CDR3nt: TGCAGTGCTTTAAACCCCTACAATGAGCAGTTCTTC
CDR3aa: CSALNPYNEQFF

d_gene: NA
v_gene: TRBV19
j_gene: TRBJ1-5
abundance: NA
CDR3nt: TGTGCCAGTAGTACCCTCTTCTATAGCAATCAGCCCCAGCATTTT
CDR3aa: CASSTLFYSNQPQHF

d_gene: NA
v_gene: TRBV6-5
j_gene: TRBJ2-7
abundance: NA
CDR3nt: TGTGCCAGCAGTTATGTTGGCGGGTTGACCTACGAGCAGTACTTC
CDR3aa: CASSYVGGLTYEQYF

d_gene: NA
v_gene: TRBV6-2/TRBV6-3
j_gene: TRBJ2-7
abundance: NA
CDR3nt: TGTGCCAGCAGTCCGTGGACAGCTCCCTACGAGCAGTACTTC
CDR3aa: CASSPWTAPYEQYF

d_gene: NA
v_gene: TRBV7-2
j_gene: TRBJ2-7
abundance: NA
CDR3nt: TGTGCCAGCATCTCAGGTTCCTACGATCAGTACTTC
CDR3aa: CASISGSYDQYF

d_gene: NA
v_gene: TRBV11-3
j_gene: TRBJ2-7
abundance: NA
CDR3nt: TGTGCCAGCAGCTCCGGACTCCACGAGCAGTACTTC
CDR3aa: CASSSGLHEQYF

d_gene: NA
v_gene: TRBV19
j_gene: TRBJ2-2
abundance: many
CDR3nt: TGTGCCAGCCTAAGGGAAACGAACACCGGGGAGCTGTTTTTT
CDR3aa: CASLRETNTGELFF

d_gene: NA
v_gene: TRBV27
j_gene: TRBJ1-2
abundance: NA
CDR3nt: TGTGCCAGAAGGCGGACAGCTCCTTTAAGGGACAACTATGGCTACACCTTC
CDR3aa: CARRRTAPLRDNYGYTF

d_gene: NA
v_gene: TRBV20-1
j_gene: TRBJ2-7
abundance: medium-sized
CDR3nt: TGCAGTGCTTCCTCAGTCGAGCAGTACTTC
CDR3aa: CSASSVEQYF

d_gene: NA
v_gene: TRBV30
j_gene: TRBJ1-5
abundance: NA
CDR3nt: TGTGCCTGGGGGAGGGGGGAGCCCCAGCATTTT
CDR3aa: CAWGRGEPQHF

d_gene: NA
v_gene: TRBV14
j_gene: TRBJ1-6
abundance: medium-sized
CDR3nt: TGTGCCAGCAGCCAAGCGAACAGGGCTAATTCACCCCTCCACTTT
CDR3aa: CASSQANRANSPLHF

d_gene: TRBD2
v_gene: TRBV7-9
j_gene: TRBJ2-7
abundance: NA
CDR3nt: TGTGCCAGCAGCCCAAGCGGGGGTCGGGAAGAGCAGTACTTC
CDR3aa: CASSPSGGREEQYF

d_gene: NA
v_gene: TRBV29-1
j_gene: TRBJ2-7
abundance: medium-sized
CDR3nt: TGCAGCGCCCAACTTCCCGGAGGGTACGAGCAGTACTTC
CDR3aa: CSAQLPGGYEQYF

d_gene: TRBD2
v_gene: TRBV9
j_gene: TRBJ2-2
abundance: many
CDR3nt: TGTGCCAGCAGCTCCGGACTAGCGGCCGGGGAGCTGTTTTTT
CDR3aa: CASSSGLAAGELFF

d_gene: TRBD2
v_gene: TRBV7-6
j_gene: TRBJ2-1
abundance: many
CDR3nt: TGTGCCAGCAGCCCCCGGACTAGCGGGGCCTACAATGAGCAGTTCTTC
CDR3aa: CASSPRTSGAYNEQFF

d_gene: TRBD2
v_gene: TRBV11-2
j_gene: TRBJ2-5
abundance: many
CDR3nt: TGTGCCAGCAGCCGGGGGGACTCTAGCGCATCAAAGACCCAGTACTTC
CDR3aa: CASSRGDSSASKTQYF

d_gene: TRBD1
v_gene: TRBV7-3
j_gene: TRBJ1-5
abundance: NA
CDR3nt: TGTGCCAGCAGCCAAGCTGGACAGGGACATCAGCCCCAGCGTTTT
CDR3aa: CASSQAGQGHQPQRF

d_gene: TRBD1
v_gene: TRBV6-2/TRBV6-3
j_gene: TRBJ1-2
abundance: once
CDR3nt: TGTGCCAGCAGTTACGCCGGACAGGGAGGGTTGGTCTACACCTTC
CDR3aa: CASSYAGQGGLVYTF

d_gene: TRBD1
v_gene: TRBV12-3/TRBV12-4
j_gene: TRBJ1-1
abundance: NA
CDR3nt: TGTGCCAGCAGTTTACAGGACAGGGGGACTGAAGCTTTCTTT
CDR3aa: CASSLQDRGTEAFF

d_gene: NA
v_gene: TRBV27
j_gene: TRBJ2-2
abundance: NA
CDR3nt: TGTGCCAGCAGAGCCGGAAAACGTGGGGAGCTGTTTTTT
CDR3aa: CASRAGKRGELFF

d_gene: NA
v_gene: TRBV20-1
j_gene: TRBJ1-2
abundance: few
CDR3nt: TGCAGTGCTTTAAACCTCATCAGGGGCTACACCTTC
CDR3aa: CSALNLIRGYTF

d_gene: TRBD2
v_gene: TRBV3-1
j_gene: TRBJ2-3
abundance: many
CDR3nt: TGTGCCAGCAGCCGCACGACGGGACTACAAAGGGGATCCACAGATACGCAGTATTTT
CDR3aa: CASSRTTGLQRGSTDTQYF

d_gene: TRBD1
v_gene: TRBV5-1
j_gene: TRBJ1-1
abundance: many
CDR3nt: TGCGCCAGCAGCTTAGACCCGCGAAGGACAGGGGGCCTCGACACTGAAGCTTTCTTT
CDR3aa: CASSLDPRRTGGLDTEAFF

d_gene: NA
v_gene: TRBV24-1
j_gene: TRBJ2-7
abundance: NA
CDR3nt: TGTGCCACCATTGACGCGGGACAGTCCGCATACGAGCAGTACTTC
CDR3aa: CATIDAGQSAYEQYF

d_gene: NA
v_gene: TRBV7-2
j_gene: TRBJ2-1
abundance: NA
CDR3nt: TGTGCCAGCAGCTTAGGTAGCGGCCCCTTCCAGAATGAGCAGTTCTTC
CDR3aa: CASSLGSGPFQNEQFF

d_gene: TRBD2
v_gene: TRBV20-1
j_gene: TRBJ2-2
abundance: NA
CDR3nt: TGCAGTGCTAGAGATCTAGCGGGAGACACCGGGGAGCTGTTTTTT
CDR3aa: CSARDLAGDTGELFF

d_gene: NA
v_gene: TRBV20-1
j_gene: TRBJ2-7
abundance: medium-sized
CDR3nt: TGCAGTGCTAGAGATGAGGGTAGGGGTTACGAGCAGTACTTC
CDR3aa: CSARDEGRGYEQYF

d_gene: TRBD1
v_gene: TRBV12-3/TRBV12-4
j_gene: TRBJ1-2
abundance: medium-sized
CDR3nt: TGTGCCAGCAGTTGGGGGCGGGACAGGGCCTATGGCTACACCTTC
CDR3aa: CASSWGRDRAYGYTF

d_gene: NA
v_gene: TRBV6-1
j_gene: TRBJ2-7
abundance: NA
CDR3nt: TGTGCCAGCAAGGAGGGTCACGAGCAGTACTTC
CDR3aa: CASKEGHEQYF

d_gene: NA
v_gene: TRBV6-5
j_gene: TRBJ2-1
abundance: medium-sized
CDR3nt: TGTGCCAGCAGTTACAGAGAGTATTATACTGAGCAGTTCTTC
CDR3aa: CASSYREYYTEQFF

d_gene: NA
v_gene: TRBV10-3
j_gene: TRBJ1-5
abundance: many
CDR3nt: TGTGCCATCAGTGAGTCGGGTTATCAGCCCCAGCATTTT
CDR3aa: CAISESGYQPQHF

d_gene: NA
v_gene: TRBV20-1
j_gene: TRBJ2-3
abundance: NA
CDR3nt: TGCAGTGCTTCAAATCGCGGTAGCACAGATACGCAGTATTTT
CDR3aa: CSASNRGSTDTQYF

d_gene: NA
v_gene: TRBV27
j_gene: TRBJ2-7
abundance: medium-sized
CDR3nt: TGTGCCAGCAGTTTCCAGGGGGCGGGAGTCCACGAGCAGTACTTC
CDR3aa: CASSFQGAGVHEQYF

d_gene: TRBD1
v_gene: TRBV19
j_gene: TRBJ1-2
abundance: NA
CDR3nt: TGTGACAGTACCCCGACAGGGGCAGCCTATGGCTACACCTTC
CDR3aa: CDSTPTGAAYGYTF

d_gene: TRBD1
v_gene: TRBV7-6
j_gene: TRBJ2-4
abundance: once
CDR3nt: TGTGCCAGCAGCTATCGACAGGGTGACACTCAGTACTTC
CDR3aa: CASSYRQGDTQYF

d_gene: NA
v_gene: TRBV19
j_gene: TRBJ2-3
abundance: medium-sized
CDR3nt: TGTGCCAGTGGGGGGTCAGGCACAGATACGCAGTATTTT
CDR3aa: CASGGSGTDTQYF